This is a list of T cell receptor beta chains from one sample in a study of PD-1 blockade in classical Hodgkin lymphoma. Libraries were prepared by immunoSEQ multiplex PCR; TCRdb keeps only in-frame clonotypes and omits some of them. The sample lists some 90,000 clones, about nine tenths occurring once. The sample was peripheral blood mononuclear cells (PBMCs), taken before the second cycle of nivolumab. The source is a human donor with classical Hodgkin lymphoma. Each CDR3 is given with its conserved first and last residue. Each record gives: J gene, D gene, V gene, clone size, CDR3 DNA, CDR3 protein. The D gene is left open where the match is weak. The size entry is marked missing in some rows and otherwise reads once, few, many or a size class.

>TRBJ1-3|NA|TRBV18|NA
TGTGCCAGCTCACCCTCGGGCCGACAACCGGGAAACACCATATATTTT
CASSPSGRQPGNTIYF
>TRBJ2-7|TRBD1|TRBV6-1|NA
TGTGCCAGCAGTCTAATGAGGGGGCGATTGTACGAGCAGTACTTC
CASSLMRGRLYEQYF
>TRBJ2-6|NA|TRBV4-2|NA
TGTGCCAGCAGCCAAGAATCAGAGGGCATGAGCTCTGGGGCCAACGTCCTGACTTTC
CASSQESEGMSSGANVLTF
>TRBJ2-4|TRBD1|TRBV28|once
TGTGCCAGCAGTTTACTCGCGACCGGGACAGGGGGCATTCAGTACTTC
CASSLLATGTGGIQYF
>TRBJ2-2|NA|TRBV6-5|NA
TGTGCCAGCAGTTACTCGGGTACGGGGAACGGGGAGCTGTTTTTT
CASSYSGTGNGELFF
>TRBJ2-5|TRBD2|TRBV7-2|NA
TGTGCCAGCAGCTTCACTAGCGCGAATCAAGAGACCCAGTACTTC
CASSFTSANQETQYF
>TRBJ1-2|TRBD1|TRBV2|NA
TGTGCCAGCAGTGGGCTCGGACAGGGCTATGGCTACACCTTC
CASSGLGQGYGYTF
>TRBJ1-2|TRBD1|TRBV7-9|NA
TGTGCCAGCAGCTTAGCTGGGGACAGGGAAGATGGCTACACCTTC
CASSLAGDREDGYTF
>TRBJ2-3|NA|TRBV4-2|NA
TGTGCCAGCAGCCAAAACATAGGTCGGACGAAAGGGTTCGCAGATACGCAGTATTTT
CASSQNIGRTKGFADTQYF
>TRBJ2-1|TRBD1|TRBV5-1|NA
TGCGCCAGCAGCTTGTGGGGACAGGGGTTTTTCTTCGGCGATGAGCAGTTCTTC
CASSLWGQGFFFGDEQFF
>TRBJ1-2|TRBD1|TRBV2|few
TGTGCCAGCAGTGAAGTCACAGGGGGCGATCGGACCTTC
CASSEVTGGDRTF
>TRBJ2-7|NA|TRBV18|NA
TGTGCCAGCTCACCGAGGAAGCACGAGCAGTACTTC
CASSPRKHEQYF
>TRBJ1-4|TRBD1|TRBV5-6|NA
TGTGCCAGCAGCTTGGATAAGGGGGCTACAGAAAAACTGTTTTTT
CASSLDKGATEKLFF
>TRBJ1-5|NA|TRBV7-6|NA
TGTGCCAGCAGCTTAGCCAGAGACGATCAGCCCCAGCATTTT
CASSLARDDQPQHF
>TRBJ2-3|NA|TRBV11-3|NA
TGTGCCAGCAGCCTTAGCAGGGATACGCAGTATTTT
CASSLSRDTQYF
>TRBJ1-2|NA|TRBV29-1|NA
TGCAGCGTTGAACCTTCGCGGGGAGGTAGCTACACCTTC
CSVEPSRGGSYTF
>TRBJ2-7|TRBD2|TRBV29-1|NA
TGCAGCGTTGAGGAGCGGGAGCCCCACGAGCAGTACTTC
CSVEEREPHEQYF
>TRBJ2-7|TRBD2|TRBV27|NA
TGTGCCAGCACCTGGGTAGCGGGGTCCTACGAGCAGTACTTC
CASTWVAGSYEQYF
>TRBJ1-2|NA|TRBV27|NA
TGTGCCAGCAGTTTACAGGGTGGAGACGGCTACACCTTC
CASSLQGGDGYTF
>TRBJ2-1|TRBD2|TRBV11-1|NA
TGTGCCAGCAGCATCCTAGCGGGAGAGTCATGGGACGAGCAGTTCTTC
CASSILAGESWDEQFF
>TRBJ2-3|NA|TRBV21-1|NA
TGTGCCAGCAGCCAAACAGGGACCACAGATACGCAGTATTTT
CASSQTGTTDTQYF
>TRBJ2-7|NA|TRBV30|NA
TGTGCCTGGAGTGGCCTGTTTAAAGGCAGGGAGACCTACGAGCAGTACTTC
CAWSGLFKGRETYEQYF
>TRBJ2-5|NA|TRBV7-3|once
TGTGCCAGCAGCTTATCGGCAGGACAAGAGACCCAGTACTTC
CASSLSAGQETQYF
>TRBJ2-1|NA|TRBV6-1|once
TGTGCCAGCAGTGAACGGTTTGGCGACACTATCCATGAGCAGTTCTTC
CASSERFGDTIHEQFF
>TRBJ2-7|TRBD1|TRBV28|NA
TGTGCCAGCACCGAAGGCAGGGGGCCCTACGAGCAGTACTTC
CASTEGRGPYEQYF
>TRBJ2-7|NA|TRBV4-1|NA
TGCGCCAGCAGCCAAGATCCCCCCCCTAGCAGGGACGAGCAGTACTTC
CASSQDPPPSRDEQYF
>TRBJ1-4|NA|TRBV6-1|NA
TGTGCCAGCAGTGAGGGCTACTCAACTAATGAAAAACTGTTTTTT
CASSEGYSTNEKLFF
>TRBJ2-5|NA|TRBV28|NA
TGTGCCAGCCGAGCTGGGCAAGAGACCCAGTACTTC
CASRAGQETQYF
>TRBJ1-5|NA|TRBV7-9|NA
TGTGCCAGCAGCCCGCTTAGGAGTAGCAATCAGCCCCAGCATTTT
CASSPLRSSNQPQHF
>TRBJ2-1|NA|TRBV19|NA
TGTGCCAGTAGTCCGCGGAAGCTCCCGACGGGGCGTGAGCAGTTCTTC
CASSPRKLPTGREQFF
>TRBJ2-5|TRBD2|TRBV4-1|NA
TGCGCCAGCAGCCAAGTGGGGAGGACTAGCGGACAAGAGACCCAGTACTTC
CASSQVGRTSGQETQYF
>TRBJ1-3|NA|TRBV5-6|NA
TGTGCCAGCAGCTTGGCAGGGAGGCTCCTCTCTGGAAACACCATATATTTT
CASSLAGRLLSGNTIYF
>TRBJ2-7|NA|TRBV5-6|NA
TGTGCCAGCAGCTCCAACAGGGGAGGATCCTACGAGCAGTACTTC
CASSSNRGGSYEQYF
>TRBJ2-2|NA|TRBV5-8|NA
TGTGCCAGCAGCTCCGGGGTGAACACCGGGGAGCTGTTTTTT
CASSSGVNTGELFF
>TRBJ1-2|NA|TRBV2|NA
TGTGCCAGCAGTGAGAAGGGGGTCGGATATGGCTACACCTTC
CASSEKGVGYGYTF
>TRBJ2-5|TRBD2|TRBV11-1|NA
TGTGCCAGCAGCTTTGACCGGGGGGGTAGGGAGACCCAGTACTTC
CASSFDRGGRETQYF
>TRBJ2-7|TRBD2|TRBV5-4|NA
TGTGCCAGCAGCTTGAAACTCGGCGGGGGGGCCTACGAGCAGTACTTC
CASSLKLGGGAYEQYF
>TRBJ2-2|NA|TRBV11-3|NA
TGTGCCAGCAGTTCTCCCGGGGACTTTCCCCTCACCGGGGAGCTGTTTTTT
CASSSPGDFPLTGELFF
>TRBJ2-7|NA|TRBV30|NA
TGTGCCTGGGGGATAGACGGAGAGCAGTACTTC
CAWGIDGEQYF
>TRBJ2-4|TRBD1|TRBV28|NA
TGTGCCAGCAGTAACCGGGACAGGGTGGGGAACATTCAGTACTTC
CASSNRDRVGNIQYF
>TRBJ2-7|NA|TRBV10-3|NA
TGTGCCATCAGTGACTCCTACGAGCAGTACTTC
CAISDSYEQYF
>TRBJ2-1|NA|TRBV28|NA
TGTGCCAGCAGTTCCTTAAATCTACGGGGTAGGGAGCAGTTCTTC
CASSSLNLRGREQFF
>TRBJ1-5|NA|TRBV4-1|NA
TGCGCCAGCAGCCAAGATCGGGGGGATCAGCCCCAGCATTTT
CASSQDRGDQPQHF
>TRBJ2-5|NA|TRBV4-1|NA
TGCGCCAGCAGCCAAGTCATAGTCGGCCAAGAGACCCAGTACTTC
CASSQVIVGQETQYF
>TRBJ1-2|NA|TRBV14|once
TGTGCCAGCAGCCCGGACCCCGGACAAACAGCTAACTATGGCTACACCTTC
CASSPDPGQTANYGYTF
>TRBJ1-2|TRBD1|TRBV6-5|once
TGTGCCAGCAGGGAACAGGGGCCATTCGGCTACACCTTC
CASREQGPFGYTF
>TRBJ2-1|TRBD2|TRBV7-6|NA
TGTGCCAGCAGCTTACGGATTCTAGTAGCGGGAGGTGACAATGAGCAGTTCTTC
CASSLRILVAGGDNEQFF
>TRBJ2-7|NA|TRBV27|NA
TGTGCCAGCAGTTACATCGTGACGGGGGGCTTCCCCTACGAGCAGTACTTC
CASSYIVTGGFPYEQYF
>TRBJ2-2|TRBD2|TRBV5-1|NA
TGCGCCAGCAGCTTCAGGACTAGCGGGAGTACCGGGGAGCTGTTTTTT
CASSFRTSGSTGELFF
>TRBJ1-2|NA|TRBV28|NA
TGTGCCAGCAGTATGGGAGGGGGGGCCAACTATGGCTACACCTTC
CASSMGGGANYGYTF
>TRBJ1-6|NA|TRBV4-1|once
TGCGCCAGCAGCCAAGACACCGGGAGGCCCACTTCACCCCTCCACTTT
CASSQDTGRPTSPLHF
>TRBJ1-2|NA|TRBV30|NA
TGTGCCTGGAATCTCGGGGGCCCGGGATATGGCTACACCTTC
CAWNLGGPGYGYTF
>TRBJ2-7|NA|TRBV25-1|NA
TGTGCCAGCATCGGAACGGACTACGAGCAGTACTTC
CASIGTDYEQYF